Given below is one T cell receptor (beta chain) in context. Its specific antigen is unknown. Base qualities are not at hand, and no much larger clone is one base apart. These data come from a study of T cell responses to AZD1222 COVID-19 vaccine (dated by TCRdb to the early 2020s). Looking at the study overall: Because spike-specific TCR depth and breadth did not differ between the two schedules, AZD1222 recipients who got a second dose at roughly 4 weeks were pooled with those who got a second dose at roughly 12 weeks. TCR sequencing was performed for over 230 trial participants, of whom some 200 were given two doses of AZD1222 and around 26 were given two doses of MenACWY control vaccine. Trial participants were enrolled by age into subgroups of 18-55, 56-69 and 70-plus years, and roughly 160, 29 and 62 TCR-sequenced participants, respectively, were included in these subgroups. Overall study outcomes, separate from this receptor: Conclusions about previously exposed vaccinees are limited because only six or seven AZD1222 recipients were SARS-CoV-2 seropositive at baseline. In the small 56-69-year group, the increase in depth fell short of significance, most likely because of low power. The vaccine-associated CD4 TCRs covered the entire spike protein, and the dominant responses fell in regions 160-218 and 743-854. Nearly half of unique spike-specific TCRs reportedly recognized epitopes outside regions mutated in the B.1.351 and B.1.1.7 variants. After two AZD1222 doses, spike-specific TCR breadth and depth were significantly higher than at day 0 and than in MenACWY recipients. Most participants were white British and females outnumbered males, and the authors suggested that clonal diversity may have been underestimated. Because no day 14 peak-response samples were available, the repertoires could be characterized only after the peak T cell response.

The CDR3 regions of human TCRbeta chains were analyzed by immunosequencing. As for how the authors treated the data: TCRs in the repertoires were compared against a reference library of SARS-CoV-2-specific TCRs that had been generated with the MIRA antigen-specificity platform. Breadth was defined as the fraction of unique TCRs that were SARS-CoV-2-associated, and depth was defined as the fraction of total T cells that were SARS-CoV-2-associated. Using the MIRA data, each spike-specific TCR was mapped to the spike region that the TCR reacts to and placed in a CD4 or CD8 class. Log10-transformed breadth and depth values were compared by one-way ANOVA with Sidak's multiple comparisons tests. What TCRdb holds here is the immuneACCESS table cut down to in-frame rearrangements. Part of the clones is not present; checked against another copy, under half of the missing clones reflect an unresolved V gene, and the others are unexplained. D and trimming come from the DNA, and the V and J calls and clone size come from that table. Across this sample there are more than 110,000 clones, with roughly 92% seen only once. The ten largest clones take up approximately 5% of the sample.

The sample's time point label, in plain terms: baseline before first vaccination. Samples from vaccinated people were obtained from the UK trials COV001 and COV002, which included a single-blind randomized controlled phase 2/3 trial of AZD1222 (ChAdOx1 nCoV-19) in healthy adults. Trial participant PBMC samples were collected at day 0 and day 28 after the second dose for TCRbeta chain sequencing. V gives up 1 base and J gives up 6 bases, and the segment between their germline ends measures 15 bases. Reading from cysteine to phenylalanine, the CDR3 counts 15 amino acids. Left in the record is the CDR3 DNA by itself, 45 bases read in frame from the first base. The germline V gene (reference sequence) supplies CDR1 LGHDT and CDR2 YNNKEL.

This receptor was taken from an adult in good health. The sequencing here drew on peripheral blood, taken on day 0 of AZD1222 vaccination. The receptor chain draws on TRBV3-1 (or the pseudogene TRBV3-2) and TRBJ1-1; there is no confident call for the D gene. The nucleotide sequence is TGTGCCAGCAGCCAAGGTCTATTATACAATTCTGAAGCTTTCTTT. It translates as CASSQGLLYNSEAFF.